What follows describes a single TCR beta chain. TCRdb's copy holds only in-frame clones and misses some; the assay was immunoSEQ multiplex PCR. This repertoire shows 90,000 to 150,000 clones, around 86% found once; its top ten account for about 1.2%. This sample stems from a study of T cell responses to AZD1222 COVID-19 vaccine. V was clipped by 9 bases and J by 2 bases, with 13 bases between them. The V gene's germline CDR1 is KGHDR and CDR2 SFDVKD. This CDR3 comprises 13 residues. The sample consisted of peripheral blood, taken on day 0 of AZD1222 vaccination. This receptor was obtained from an adult in good health. The rearrangement links TRBV24-1 to TRBJ2-7; D is perhaps TRBD1 (6 bases). The CDR3 DNA reads TGTGCCACCGAACAGGGAACGACCTACGAGCAGTACTTC. Residues: CATEQGTTYEQYF.